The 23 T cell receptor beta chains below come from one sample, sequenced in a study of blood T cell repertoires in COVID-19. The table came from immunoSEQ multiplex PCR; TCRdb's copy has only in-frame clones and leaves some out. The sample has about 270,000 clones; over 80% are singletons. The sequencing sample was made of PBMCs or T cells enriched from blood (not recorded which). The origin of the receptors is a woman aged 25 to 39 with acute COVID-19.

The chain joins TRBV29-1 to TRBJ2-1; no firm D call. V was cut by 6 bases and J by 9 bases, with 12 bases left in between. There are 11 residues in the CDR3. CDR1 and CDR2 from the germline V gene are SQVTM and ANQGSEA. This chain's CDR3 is CSVARSGEQFF. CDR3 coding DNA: TGCAGCGTCGCTAGGTCGGGTGAGCAGTTCTTC.

CDR3 nucleotides: TGCGCCAGCAGCTTGGGACAGCTTAACTACGAGCAGTACTTC. Protein: CASSLGQLNYEQYF. The rearrangement links TRBV5-1 to TRBJ2-7, with a tentative D call TRBD1 (5 bases). Germline loops: CDR1 SGHRS, CDR2 YFSETQ. Trimming took 0 bases from V and 3 from J, leaving 10 bases between them. The length of the CDR3 is 14 residues. Full variable domain (remainder filled in from reference TRBV5-1 and TRBJ2-7): KAGVTQTPRYLIKTRGQQVTLSCSPISGHRSVSWYQQTPGQGLQFLFEYFSETQRNKGNFPGRFSGRQFSNSRSEMNVSTLELGDSALYLCASSLGQLNYEQYFGPGTRLTVT.

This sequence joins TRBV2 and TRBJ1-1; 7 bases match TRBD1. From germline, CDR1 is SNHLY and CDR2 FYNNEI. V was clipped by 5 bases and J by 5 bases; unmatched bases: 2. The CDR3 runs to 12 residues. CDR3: CASSKQGTEAFF. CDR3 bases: TGTGCCAGCAGTAAACAGGGGACTGAAGCTTTCTTT.

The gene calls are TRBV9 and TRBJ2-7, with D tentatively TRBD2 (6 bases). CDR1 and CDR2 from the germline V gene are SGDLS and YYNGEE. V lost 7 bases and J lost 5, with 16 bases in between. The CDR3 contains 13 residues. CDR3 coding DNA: TGTGCCAGCGCACTGACTAGTATCCACGAGCAGTACTTC. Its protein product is CASALTSIHEQYF.

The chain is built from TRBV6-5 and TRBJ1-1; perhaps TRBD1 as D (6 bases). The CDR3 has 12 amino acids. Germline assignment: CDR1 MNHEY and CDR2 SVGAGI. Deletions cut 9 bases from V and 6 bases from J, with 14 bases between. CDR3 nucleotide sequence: TGTGCCAGTCGAGGGGGTCGGGCTGAAGCTTTCTTT. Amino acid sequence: CASRGGRAEAFF.

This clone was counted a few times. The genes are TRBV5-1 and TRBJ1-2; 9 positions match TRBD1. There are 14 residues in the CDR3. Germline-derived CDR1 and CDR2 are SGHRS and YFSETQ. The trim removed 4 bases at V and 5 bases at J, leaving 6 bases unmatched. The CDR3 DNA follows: TGCGCCAGCAGCGACACGGGACAGGGTTATGGCTACACCTTC. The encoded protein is CASSDTGQGYGYTF.

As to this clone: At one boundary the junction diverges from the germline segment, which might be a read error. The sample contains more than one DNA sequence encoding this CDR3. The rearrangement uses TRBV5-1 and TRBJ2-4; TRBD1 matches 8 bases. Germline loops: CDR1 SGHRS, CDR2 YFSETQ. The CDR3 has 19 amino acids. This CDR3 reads CASSAGQGAGKLAKNIQYF. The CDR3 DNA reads TGCGCTAGCAGCGCAGGACAGGGCGCGGGTAAATTAGCCAAAAACATTCAGTACTTC.

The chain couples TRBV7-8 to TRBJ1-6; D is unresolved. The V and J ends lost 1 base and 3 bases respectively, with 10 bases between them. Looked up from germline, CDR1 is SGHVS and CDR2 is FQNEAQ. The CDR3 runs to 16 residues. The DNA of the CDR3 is TGTGCCAGCAGCTTAGACCTGGGAGACTATAATTCACCCCTCCACTTT. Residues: CASSLDLGDYNSPLHF.

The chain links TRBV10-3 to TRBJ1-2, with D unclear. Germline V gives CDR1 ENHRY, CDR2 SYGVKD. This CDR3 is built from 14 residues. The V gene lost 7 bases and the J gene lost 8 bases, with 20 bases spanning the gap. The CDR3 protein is CAINLLPTNEGYTF. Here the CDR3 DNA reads TGTGCCATCAATCTCCTCCCCACAAATGAAGGCTACACCTTC.

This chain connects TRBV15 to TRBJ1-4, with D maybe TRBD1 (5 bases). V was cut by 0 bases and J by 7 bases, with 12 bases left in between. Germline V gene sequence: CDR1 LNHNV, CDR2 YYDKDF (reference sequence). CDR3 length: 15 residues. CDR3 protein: CATSRDKGLGEKLFF. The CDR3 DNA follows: TGTGCCACCAGCAGAGATAAGGGGCTCGGTGAAAAACTGTTTTTT.

CDR3 loop: CASSLDPTGYTGELFF. CDR3 nucleotide sequence: TGTGCCAGCAGCTTAGATCCAACGGGGTACACCGGGGAGCTGTTTTTT. This sequence joins TRBV11-2 and TRBJ2-2; D might be TRBD2 (5 bases). V was trimmed by 0 bases and J by 3 bases, leaving 11 bases between them. Germline V CDR1 and CDR2: SGHAT, FQNNGV. The CDR3 runs 16 residues.

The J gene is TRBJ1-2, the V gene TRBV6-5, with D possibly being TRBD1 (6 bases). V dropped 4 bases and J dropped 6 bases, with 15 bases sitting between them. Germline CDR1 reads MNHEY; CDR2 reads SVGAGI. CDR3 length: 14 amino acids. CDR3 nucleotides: TGTGCCAGCAGTTCCCTCACAGGGCCCCATGGCTACACCTTC. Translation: CASSSLTGPHGYTF.

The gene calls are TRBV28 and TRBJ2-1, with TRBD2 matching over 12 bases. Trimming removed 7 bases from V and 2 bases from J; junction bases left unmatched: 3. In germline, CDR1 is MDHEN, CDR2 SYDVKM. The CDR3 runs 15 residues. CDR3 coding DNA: TGTGCCAGCACCGCTAGCGGGGGGGCCTACAATGAGCAGTTCTTC. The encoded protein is CASTASGGAYNEQFF. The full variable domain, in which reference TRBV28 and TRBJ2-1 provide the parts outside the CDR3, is DVKVTQSSRYLVKRTGEKVFLECVQDMDHENMFWYRQDPGLGLRLIYFSYDVKMKEKGDIPEGYSVSREKKERFSLILESASTNQTSMYLCASTASGGAYNEQFFGPGTRLTVL.

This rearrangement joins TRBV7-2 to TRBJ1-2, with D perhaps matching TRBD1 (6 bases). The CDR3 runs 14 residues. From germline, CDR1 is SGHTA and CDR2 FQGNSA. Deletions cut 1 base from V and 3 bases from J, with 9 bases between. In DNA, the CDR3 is TGTGCCAGCAGCTTAGGGACAGATGACTATGGCTACACCTTC. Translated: CASSLGTDDYGYTF.

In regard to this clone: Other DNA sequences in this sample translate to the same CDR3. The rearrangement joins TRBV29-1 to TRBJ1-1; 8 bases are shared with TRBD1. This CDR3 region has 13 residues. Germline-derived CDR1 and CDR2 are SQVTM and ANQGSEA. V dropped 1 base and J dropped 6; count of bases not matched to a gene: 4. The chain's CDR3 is CSVEGLQGAEAFF. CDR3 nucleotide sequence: TGCAGCGTTGAAGGGTTACAGGGGGCTGAAGCTTTCTTT.

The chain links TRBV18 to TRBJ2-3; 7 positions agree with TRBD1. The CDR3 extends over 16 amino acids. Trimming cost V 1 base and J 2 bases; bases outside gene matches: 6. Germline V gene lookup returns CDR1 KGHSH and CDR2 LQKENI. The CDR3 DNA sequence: TGTGCCAGCTCACCACTGACAGGGAAATCCACAGATACGCAGTATTTT. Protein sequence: CASSPLTGKSTDTQYF.

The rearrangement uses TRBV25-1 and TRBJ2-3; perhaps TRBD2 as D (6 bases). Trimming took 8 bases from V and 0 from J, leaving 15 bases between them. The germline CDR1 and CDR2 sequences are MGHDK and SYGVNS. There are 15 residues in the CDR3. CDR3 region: CASAGNEPSTDTQYF. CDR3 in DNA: TGTGCCAGCGCGGGGAATGAACCTAGCACAGATACGCAGTATTTT.

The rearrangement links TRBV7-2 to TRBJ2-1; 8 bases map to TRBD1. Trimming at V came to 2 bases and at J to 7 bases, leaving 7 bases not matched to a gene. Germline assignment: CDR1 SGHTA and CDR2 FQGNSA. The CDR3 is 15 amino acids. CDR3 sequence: CASSLLTGVGNEQFF. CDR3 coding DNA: TGTGCCAGCAGCTTACTGACAGGGGTGGGTAATGAGCAGTTCTTC.

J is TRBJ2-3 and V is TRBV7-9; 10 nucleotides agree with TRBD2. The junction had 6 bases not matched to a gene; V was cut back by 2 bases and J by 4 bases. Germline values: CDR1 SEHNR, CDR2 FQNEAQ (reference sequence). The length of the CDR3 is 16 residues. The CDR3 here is CASSLFALAGADTQYF. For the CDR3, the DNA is TGTGCCAGCAGCTTATTCGCCCTAGCGGGAGCAGATACGCAGTATTTT.

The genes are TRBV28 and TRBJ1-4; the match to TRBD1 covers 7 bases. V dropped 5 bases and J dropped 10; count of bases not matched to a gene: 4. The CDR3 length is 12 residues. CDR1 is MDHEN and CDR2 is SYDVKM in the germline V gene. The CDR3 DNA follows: TGTGCCAGCAGTACAGGGGACGCAAAACTGTTTTTT. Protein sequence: CASSTGDAKLFF.

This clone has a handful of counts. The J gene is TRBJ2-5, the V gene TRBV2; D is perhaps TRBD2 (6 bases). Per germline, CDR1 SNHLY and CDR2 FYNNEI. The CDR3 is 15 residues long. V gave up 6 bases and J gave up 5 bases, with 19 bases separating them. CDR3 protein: CASRLGGGVHETQYF. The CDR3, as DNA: TGTGCCAGCAGGCTGGGTGGAGGGGTTCACGAGACCCAGTACTTC.

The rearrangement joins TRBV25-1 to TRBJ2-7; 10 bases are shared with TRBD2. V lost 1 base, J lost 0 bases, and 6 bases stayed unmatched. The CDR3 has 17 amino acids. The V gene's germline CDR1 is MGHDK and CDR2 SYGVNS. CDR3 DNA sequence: TGTGCCAGCAGTGAATCTGCCCCTAGCGGGAGCTCCTACGAGCAGTACTTC. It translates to CASSESAPSGSSYEQYF.

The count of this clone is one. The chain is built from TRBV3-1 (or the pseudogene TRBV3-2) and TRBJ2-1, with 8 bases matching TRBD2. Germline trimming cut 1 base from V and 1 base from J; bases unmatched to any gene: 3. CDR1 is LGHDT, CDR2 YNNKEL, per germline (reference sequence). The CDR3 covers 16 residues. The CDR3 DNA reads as TGTGCCAGCAGCCAAGTAGCGGGAAGTTCCTACAATGAGCAGTTCTTC. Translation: CASSQVAGSSYNEQFF.